The sequence of this T cell receptor (beta chain) was determined in a study of T cell responses to AZD1222 COVID-19 vaccine. Study-level results: Baseline antibody screening turned up just a handful of seropositive AZD1222 recipients. Regions left unmutated in variants are reportedly the target of nearly half of spike-specific TCRs. All repertoire sampling was performed exclusively after the peak T cell response.

Repertoires were generated with immunoSEQ multiplex PCR, while TCRdb's copy carries only in-frame clones and drops some. This sample has more than 140,000 clones; more than 70% occur once, and the top ten carry under 2.5%. CDR3 size: 13 residues. Germline CDR1 and CDR2: SQVTM and ANQGSEA. With 3 bases removed from V and 7 bases from J, the gap between germline ends came to 12 bases. On this clone: No antigen is known for it.

The chain employs TRBV29-1 and TRBJ1-4, with a tentative D call TRBD1 (5 bases). This clonotype originated in an adult in good health. Sequenced material: peripheral blood, taken on day 0 of AZD1222 vaccination. CDR3 in amino acids: CSVDAGSGEKLFF. The DNA of the CDR3 is TGCAGCGTTGACGCAGGGAGTGGTGAAAAACTGTTTTTT.